The 5 T cell receptor beta chains given below trace back to one sample, sequenced in a study of control samples from healthy donors and cancer patients. Some clones are missing from TCRdb's copy, which holds only in-frame ones; the method was immunoSEQ multiplex PCR. This table has under 450,000 clones, about nine tenths appearing once. What was sequenced was PBMCs. These receptors all come from a man in his forties or fifties with head and neck cancer.

This chain uses TRBV2 with TRBJ2-1, with 7 nucleotides matching TRBD2. The CDR3 covers 14 residues. V was pared by 2 bases and J by 9 bases, with 7 bases of the junction left unmatched. CDR1 is SNHLY and CDR2 is FYNNEI in the germline V gene. For the CDR3, the DNA is TGTGCCAGCAGTGAAACAACGGGAGGAGGTGAGCAGTTCTTC. This sequence encodes CASSETTGGGEQFF.

The J gene is TRBJ1-2, the V gene TRBV30, with D possibly TRBD1 on 5 matching bases. Trimming removed 3 bases at V and 0 bases at J, with 5 bases between. Germline loops: CDR1 GTSNPN, CDR2 SVGIG (reference sequence). The CDR3 consists of 12 residues. In DNA, the CDR3 is TGTGCCTGGAGGGGGCCTAACTATGGCTACACCTTC. Residues: CAWRGPNYGYTF. The full variable domain, in which reference TRBV30 and TRBJ1-2 provide the parts outside the CDR3, is SQTIHQWPATLVQPVGSPLSLECTVEGTSNPNLYWYRQAAGRGLQLLFYSVGIGQISSEVPQNLSASRPQDRQFILSSKKLLLSDSGFYLCAWRGPNYGYTFGSGTRLTVV.

The chain employs TRBV7-3 and TRBJ1-6; D is uncertain. The germline gives CDR1 SGHTA, CDR2 FQGTGA. Deletions cut 5 bases from V and 9 bases from J, with 14 bases between. This CDR3 has 14 amino acids. CDR3 region: CASSNGLDASPLHF. DNA for the CDR3: TGTGCCAGCAGCAACGGGCTAGACGCTTCACCCCTCCACTTT.

The chain has TRBV9 and TRBJ1-2; D is possibly TRBD1 (5 bases). Trimming left V 0 bases short and J 2 bases short, with 20 bases between. Germline loops: CDR1 SGDLS, CDR2 YYNGEE. The CDR3 has 18 residues. This CDR3 is CASSVAPSAGQINYGYTF. The CDR3 nucleotides are TGTGCCAGCAGCGTAGCCCCCTCGGCAGGGCAGATAAACTATGGCTACACCTTC.

The CDR3 bases are TGTGCCAGCAGCTTAGGACAGACTACTGAAGCTTTCTTT. It specifies CASSLGQTTEAFF. The genes are TRBV7-3 and TRBJ1-1, with D possibly TRBD1 on 6 matching bases. CDR1 is SGHTA, CDR2 FQGTGA, per germline. This CDR3 is built from 13 residues. With 2 bases removed from V and 5 bases from J, the gap between germline ends came to 9 bases.